This T cell receptor beta chain was captured by sequencing in a study of T cell responses to AZD1222 COVID-19 vaccine. Overall study results and limits: Just a handful of people given AZD1222 tested seropositive at baseline.

Repertoires were generated with immunoSEQ multiplex PCR, while TCRdb's copy carries only in-frame clones and drops some. Among approximately 120,000 clones, about 89% were seen once, and the ten largest hold around 4.5%. The CDR3 is 13 amino acids. Per germline, CDR1 MNHEY and CDR2 SVGAGI. With 10 bases removed from V and 5 bases from J, the gap between germline ends came to 16 bases. Details on this clone: No antigen is known for it.

The V call is TRBV6-5, the J call TRBJ2-3, with a weak D call TRBD2 (5 bases). This sequence originates from an adult who received the AZD1222 COVID-19 vaccine. This specimen consisted of peripheral blood, obtained 28 days after the second AZD1222 dose. The CDR3 DNA sequence: TGTGCCACAGCCGAAGCCCGGGGAGATACGCAGTATTTT. It yields the protein CATAEARGDTQYF.